This T cell receptor (beta chain) was retrieved from a study of Ad26.COV2.S vaccination and SARS-CoV-2 variants. The CDR3 loop spans 14 amino acids. The germline gives CDR1 SGHDT, CDR2 YYEEEE. With 3 bases clipped from V and 5 bases from J, the junction kept 7 bases outside the gene matches. The table came from immunoSEQ multiplex PCR; TCRdb's copy has only in-frame clones and leaves some out. The sample contains 500,000 or so clones, 87% of which appear only once. Treatment reported: about 20 received Ad26.COV2.S at low or high dose, single or two shots; about 5 received placebo; per-sample allocation not given. Sampling happened 63 days after the first vaccine or placebo injection.

The chain carries TRBV5-6 and TRBJ2-7; TRBD1 matches 8 bases. This sequence was found in a person aged 18 to 59 who received the Ad26.COV2.S COVID-19 vaccine or a placebo. The source material was peripheral blood, sampled in a trial of Ad26.COV2.S vaccine versus placebo. The CDR3 DNA sequence: TGTGCCAGCAGCTCGACAGGGGCTATGGACGAGCAGTACTTC. Its protein product is CASSSTGAMDEQYF.